The 13 T cell receptor beta chains reported below all come from one sample, sequenced in a study of blood T cell repertoires in COVID-19. Sequencing used immunoSEQ multiplex PCR; TCRdb keeps in-frame clones, though not all of them. The sample lists 150,000 to 200,000 clones; approximately 79% were seen once. Material for sequencing was PBMCs or T cells enriched from blood (not recorded which). These receptors came from a woman aged 55-69 years with acute COVID-19.

This clone was observed a few times. This rearrangement joins TRBV12-3 or TRBV12-4 to TRBJ1-1; D is undetermined. Deletions cut 2 bases from V and 1 base from J, with 5 bases between. The CDR3 runs 13 residues. CDR3 DNA sequence: TGTGCCAGCAGTTTATCCCAGAACACTGAAGCTTTCTTT. It is translated as CASSLSQNTEAFF.

This clone was counted only a few times. This chain joins TRBV7-9 and TRBJ1-6; the D is unclear. CDR1 SEHNR and CDR2 FQNEAQ come from the germline V gene (reference sequence). The germline V and J ends were trimmed by 6 bases and 7 bases, with 7 bases remaining between them. This CDR3 has 12 amino acids. CDR3 in amino acids: CASSRANSPLHF. The CDR3 DNA reads TGTGCCAGCAGTCGAGCGAATTCACCCCTCCACTTT.

The V and J genes are TRBV7-9 and TRBJ2-1; TRBD2 aligns across 9 bases. J gave up 9 bases and V 5 bases, and 8 bases lay outside the gene matches. Per germline, CDR1 SEHNR and CDR2 FQNEAQ (reference sequence). The CDR3 runs to 14 residues. CDR3: CASSGRTSVGEQFF. DNA of the CDR3: TGTGCCAGCAGCGGACGGACTAGCGTGGGTGAGCAGTTCTTC. Full variable domain (outside the CDR3, taken from reference TRBV7-9 and TRBJ2-1): DTGVSQNPRHKITKRGQNVTFRCDPISEHNRLYWYRQTLGQGPEFLTYFQNEAQLEKSRLLSDRFSAERPKGSFSTLEIQRTEQGDSAMYLCASSGRTSVGEQFFGPGTRLTVL.

The gene calls are TRBV7-2 and TRBJ2-1; D unresolved. CDR1 is SGHTA and CDR2 is FQGNSA in the germline V gene. The CDR3 is 14 residues long. The V end was cut by 5 bases, the J end by 2 bases, with 10 bases between. CDR3 amino acids: CASSLSVAYNEQFF. In nucleotides, the CDR3 is TGTGCCAGCAGCCTCTCGGTGGCCTACAATGAGCAGTTCTTC.

This chain connects TRBV27 to TRBJ2-2, with 12 bases fitting TRBD1. The J segment lost 7 bases and the V segment lost 8 bases, leaving 8 bases of the junction unmatched. In germline, CDR1 is MNHEY, CDR2 SMNVEV (reference sequence). The length of the CDR3 is 15 residues. As DNA, the CDR3 is TGTGCCAGCGACCCCGGGACAGGGGGCCTCGGGGAGCTGTTTTTT. It codes for CASDPGTGGLGELFF.

The chain employs TRBV7-6 and TRBJ2-1, with D possibly being TRBD1 (6 bases). The CDR3 is 13 amino acids. V was cut by 5 bases and J by 4 bases, with 9 bases left in between. Germline CDR1 and CDR2: SGHVS and FNYEAQ. The CDR3 here is CASSETGYNEQFF. In DNA, the CDR3 is TGTGCCAGCAGCGAAACAGGGTACAATGAGCAGTTCTTC.

This chain uses TRBV18 with TRBJ2-1; TRBD2 might be the D (6 bases). Deletions cut 0 bases from V and 9 bases from J, with 9 bases between. Per germline, CDR1 KGHSH and CDR2 LQKENI. CDR3 length equals 13 residues. The CDR3 nucleotides are TGTGCCAGCTCACCACCGATGGGGGGTGAGCAGTTCTTC. It specifies CASSPPMGGEQFF.

This clone was found once. The chain employs TRBV29-1 and TRBJ2-1; 8 bases map to TRBD2. The CDR3 has 12 amino acids. CDR1 is SQVTM and CDR2 is ANQGSEA in the germline V gene. The V segment lost 7 bases and the J segment 3 bases; nucleotides outside the gene matches: 2. CDR3 residues: CSGSGSYNEQFF. The CDR3 DNA sequence: TGCAGCGGAAGCGGGAGCTACAATGAGCAGTTCTTC.

This chain joins TRBV7-4 and TRBJ2-1, with 8 bases that match TRBD1. V gave up 6 bases and J gave up 0 bases; unmatched junction bases: 10. Germline lookup yields CDR1 SGHVT and CDR2 SQSDAQ. The CDR3 sequence is 17 residues long. This CDR3 reads CASSSPQGADSYNEQFF. The CDR3 DNA follows: TGTGCCAGCAGTAGCCCCCAGGGGGCCGACTCCTACAATGAGCAGTTCTTC.

The chain joins TRBV7-9 to TRBJ2-3; tentative D call: TRBD2 (6 bases). V lost 4 bases and J 6 bases, leaving 20 bases between the germline ends. Germline V gene lookup returns CDR1 SEHNR and CDR2 FQNEAQ (reference sequence). The CDR3 runs to 16 residues. The CDR3 coding sequence is TGTGCCAGCAGCTGGTGGAGGGGCCCGAAATCGGATACGCAGTATTTT. It codes for CASSWWRGPKSDTQYF.

The rearrangement links TRBV7-2 to TRBJ2-5; perhaps TRBD2 as D (7 bases). V was cut by 5 bases and J by 3 bases, with 16 bases left in between. The length of the CDR3 is 15 residues. The germline CDR1 and CDR2 sequences are SGHTA and FQGNSA. The CDR3 loop reads CASSQGGEGEETQYF. CDR3 nucleotide sequence: TGTGCCAGCAGCCAGGGAGGGGAGGGGGAAGAGACCCAGTACTTC.

The gene calls are TRBV7-2 and TRBJ1-1, with TRBD1 as a possible D gene (6 bases). The CDR3 has 17 amino acids. From germline, CDR1 is SGHTA and CDR2 FQGNSA. V lost 2 bases to trimming and J lost 1 base, with 17 bases between them. For the CDR3, the DNA is TGTGCCAGCAGCTTAATGGCTCCAACAGGGAGGAACACTGAAGCTTTCTTT. Translated: CASSLMAPTGRNTEAFF.

J is TRBJ2-2 and V is TRBV18, with D hard to call. The germline V and J ends were trimmed by 2 bases and 8 bases, with 9 bases remaining between them. Germline CDR1 and CDR2: KGHSH and LQKENI. This CDR3 is built from 13 residues. The CDR3 DNA is TGTGCCAGCTCACCAGGTCCGGGTGGGGAGCTGTTTTTT. It encodes CASSPGPGGELFF.